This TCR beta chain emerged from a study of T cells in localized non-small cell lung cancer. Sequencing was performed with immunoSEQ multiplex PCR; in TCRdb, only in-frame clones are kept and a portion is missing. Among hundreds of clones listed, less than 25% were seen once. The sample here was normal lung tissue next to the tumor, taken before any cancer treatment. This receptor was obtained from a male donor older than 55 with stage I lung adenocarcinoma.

The chain's CDR3 is CAWSFGSGSYEQYF. The CDR3 nucleotides read TGTGCCTGGAGTTTTGGGTCGGGCTCCTACGAGCAGTACTTC. This chain connects TRBV30 to TRBJ2-7; D is unresolved. The CDR3 runs to 14 residues. Deletions cut 2 bases from V and 0 bases from J, with 11 bases between. The germline gives CDR1 GTSNPN, CDR2 SVGIG (reference sequence).